The present entry profiles one TCR beta chain with its context. Its antigen is not identified. This sample was taken from a study of T cell responses to AZD1222 COVID-19 vaccine. In germline, CDR1 is GTSNPN, CDR2 SVGIG (reference sequence). V shed 2 bases and J shed 1 base, with 17 bases lying between them. This CDR3 contains 16 residues. General study points: Sampled repertoires all dated from after the peak T cell response. Unmutated variant regions are reportedly the target of nearly half of TCRs that are spike-specific. Baseline seropositivity occurred in only a handful of AZD1222 recipients. Donor demographics were predominantly white British with a female majority; clonal diversity may be underestimated.

Sequencing was performed with immunoSEQ multiplex PCR; in TCRdb, only in-frame clones are kept and a portion is missing. Altogether roughly 70,000 clones are present, 75% to 95% being singletons, with the ten largest covering roughly 6%. The V call is TRBV30, the J call TRBJ1-2; a possible D gene is TRBD1 (6 bases). This TCR came from an adult who received the MenACWY meningococcal vaccine as a control. The specimen comprised peripheral blood, sampled 28 days after the second dose of the MenACWY control vaccine. CDR3 region: CAWSPTTHRVNYGYTF. The CDR3, as DNA: TGTGCCTGGAGTCCAACGACCCACAGGGTTAACTATGGCTACACCTTC.